One TCR beta chain is described in this entry. The antigen it recognizes is unknown. Nothing much larger sits one base from this clone, and base qualities are not available. The meaning of the sample's treatment or condition label: around 19 received Ad26.COV2.S at low or high dose, single or two shots; roughly 5 received placebo; per-sample allocation not given. Repertoires of vaccine and placebo recipients were sequenced from samples taken on day 63 after the first injection. In Cohort 1b, some 25 adults aged 18-55 years were enrolled at a single site in Boston, USA, between 29 July and 7 August 2020. Ad26.COV2.S was a replication-incompetent adenovirus type 26 vector that expressed a prefusion-stabilized SARS-CoV-2 spike protein derived from the original Wuhan strain. This record belongs to a study of Ad26.COV2.S vaccination and SARS-CoV-2 variants (dated by TCRdb to about 2021). Study-wide context: Donors in the vaccine arm were drawn from COV1001, a phase I-IIa trial of Ad26.COV2.S in healthy adults that was multicentre, randomized, double-blind and placebo-controlled. Sequencing of the TCRbeta repertoire served to evaluate the specificity and breadth of SARS-CoV-2-reactive T cell receptors following Ad26.COV2.S vaccination. A total of approximately 30 samples were included in the TCR-sequenced set, comprising about 20 Ad26.COV2.S vaccine recipients, 5 placebo recipients and 8 SARS-CoV-2 convalescent individuals. Trial participants were randomized into five groups of five, in which low-dose or high-dose Ad26.COV2.S was given once or twice, or placebo was given on both occasions. Investigators did not know the trial group allocation while performing experiments and assessing outcomes. Dosing of Ad26.COV2.S was intramuscular, at either 5x10^10 or 1x10^11 viral particles, delivered as one shot or as two shots spaced 56 days apart. The investigation overall reported the following: Spike-specific TCR breadth was higher in Ad26.COV2.S recipients than in placebo recipients (P = 0.0014). Comparing responses between vaccine doses or regimens was not something the study was powered to do. The authors noted that the TCR breadth and depth analyses may have underestimated total T cell responses. After vaccination, spike-specific CD8+ and CD4+ T cell responses were reported to show substantial breadth. Vaccine and placebo recipients had similar non-spike TCR breadth, a finding consistent with the vaccine containing only spike.

Reading from cysteine to phenylalanine, the CDR3 counts 18 amino acids. The CDR3 DNA has 54 bases and is translated from base 1. For CDR1 and CDR2, the germline V gene lists KGHSH and LQKENI. V is clipped by 2 bases and J by 1 base, and the sequence between their germline boundaries is 15 bases long. The immunoSEQ Assay was used to sequence TCRbeta CDR3 regions. After extraction, genomic DNA underwent amplification by bias-controlled multiplex PCR, followed by high-throughput sequencing. Per the authors' processing: To quantify the absolute abundance of each unique TCRbeta CDR3 region, sequences were collapsed and filtered. T cell fraction was estimated by normalizing TCRbeta template counts to usable DNA, with usable DNA measured through amplification of reference genes found in all nucleated cells. Repertoire TCRs were annotated as SARS-CoV-2-specific by exact matching of V gene, CDR3 amino acid sequence and J gene to a known reactive TCR set. The reference SARS-CoV-2 TCR set was obtained from MIRA and was filtered for enrichment in COVID-19-positive ImmuneCODE repertoires, whereby public or cross-reactive TCRs were removed. Using the MIRA antigens, annotated TCRs were further analysed by specific ORF or by position within an ORF. Depth was the summed frequency of annotated unique rearrangements, while breadth was defined as annotated unique rearrangements over total unique productive rearrangements. TCR breadth was compared between groups using two-sided Wilcoxon rank-sum tests. TCRdb provides this immuneACCESS table in a form limited to in-frame rearrangements. Some clones are lacking; in checked studies, under half of them reflect an unresolved V gene, and why the rest are absent is not known. V, J and clone size reflect that table, while D and trimming were determined from the DNA. The table for this sample lists 430,000 or so clones; 80% to 95% of them were counted only once. The biggest ten clones account for 12% of the sample.

The sequence came from a person aged 18-65 years who received the Ad26.COV2.S COVID-19 vaccine or a placebo. The source material was peripheral blood, sampled in a trial of Ad26.COV2.S vaccine versus placebo. Recombination linked TRBV18 to TRBJ2-6; the D gene identity is not certain. The DNA reads TGTGCCAGCTCACCAACGATTACCTGGGAATCTGGGGCCAACGTCCTGACTTTC. Its protein is CASSPTITWESGANVLTF.